This T cell receptor (beta chain) originates from a study of PD-1 blockade in mismatch repair-deficient tumors. With respect to this clone: Antigen specificity is unknown.

The assay was immunoSEQ multiplex PCR, and TCRdb's table has in-frame clones only and misses some. Counted here are around 14,000 clones, 84% occurring once; the ten biggest clones make up 9.5% to 12%. The time point: 10-day in vitro stimulation with candidate neoantigen peptide 5. Every patient had mismatch repair deficiency by PCR or immunohistochemistry. Seven ELISpot-reactive neoantigen peptides each drove an approximately ten-day in vitro stimulation. Baseline for clone expansion was a parallel culture with no peptide. Study-wide findings and caveats: About 4.5% of the roughly 140 peptide-expanded blood TCRs were also found in tumor.

The CDR3 is 13 amino acids. Germline V gives CDR1 MRHNA, CDR2 SNTAGT. V was pared by 7 bases and J by 2 bases, with 9 bases between. The input for sequencing was cells cultured in vitro, taken from a patient treated with pembrolizumab. The receptor was isolated from an adult with mismatch repair-deficient cancer. The chain links TRBV6-4 to TRBJ2-1; no firm D call. The CDR3 region has the DNA TGTGCCAGCAAGAGGTTCGCCTACAATGAGCAGTTCTTC. It encodes CASKRFAYNEQFF.